This T cell receptor beta chain was retrieved from a study of a mutant IDH1 vaccine in newly diagnosed glioma. Study summary: Prior therapy was radiotherapy, temozolomide, or both; most received both.

This clone has a handful of counts. Its antigen is unidentified. Sequencing was performed with immunoSEQ multiplex PCR; in TCRdb, only in-frame clones are kept and a portion is missing. The table shows approximately 76,000 clones, with roughly nine tenths occurring only once. The time point: week 5, during vaccination. Doses of 300 ug of mutant IDH1 20-mer peptide were given with topical imiquimod. There were new WHO grade 3 or 4 astrocytomas in the donors, and these were IDH1-mutant and ATRX-lost. The germline V gene has CDR1 LNHDA and CDR2 SQIVND (reference sequence). This CDR3 has 12 amino acids. V shed 5 bases and J shed 5 bases, with 7 bases lying between them.

The source was PBMCs, collected from a glioma patient whose treatment included an IDH1 peptide vaccine. The chain uses TRBV19 and TRBJ1-5, with TRBD1 as a possible D gene (5 bases). The receptor was isolated from a woman aged 45-65 years with glioma. The CDR3 loop is CASSRGDQPQHF. The CDR3 region has the DNA TGTGCCAGTAGTCGAGGGGATCAGCCCCAGCATTTT. Full variable domain (missing parts from reference TRBV19 and TRBJ1-5): DGGITQSPKYLFRKEGQNVTLSCEQNLNHDAMYWYRQDPGQGLRLIYYSQIVNDFQKGDIAEGYSVSREKKESFPLTVTSAQKNPTAFYLCASSRGDQPQHFGDGTRLSIL.